Below, 28 T cell receptor beta chains from the same sample are listed, as sequenced in a study of blood T cell repertoires in COVID-19. Here immunoSEQ multiplex PCR was the method, and the copy in TCRdb shows in-frame clones only, minus some. This repertoire shows 150,000 to 200,000 clones, roughly 77% found once; its top ten account for about 11%. Sequenced input: peripheral blood. Receptors originate from a woman aged 80 or older with COVID-19, enrolled during active disease.

The rearrangement links TRBV9 to TRBJ2-2; no clear D. V was clipped by 0 bases and J by 3 bases, with 3 bases between them. The CDR3 is 13 amino acids. Germline CDR1 is SGDLS and CDR2 is YYNGEE. CDR3 nucleotides: TGTGCCAGCAGCGTAGTCTACACCGGGGAGCTGTTTTTT. This translates into CASSVVYTGELFF.

The CDR3 DNA reads TGCGCCAGCAGCGGGACAGGGAACACCGGGGAGCTGTTTTTT. This gives the protein CASSGTGNTGELFF. The chain couples TRBV5-1 to TRBJ2-2; 8 bases line up with TRBD1. This CDR3 is built from 14 residues. CDR1 is SGHRS and CDR2 is YFSETQ in the germline V gene. The V gene end was trimmed by 4 bases and the J gene end by 1 base; junction bases not matched to a gene: 0. The full variable domain, with the rest looked up from reference TRBV5-1 and TRBJ2-2, is KAGVTQTPRYLIKTRGQQVTLSCSPISGHRSVSWYQQTPGQGLQFLFEYFSETQRNKGNFPGRFSGRQFSNSRSEMNVSTLELGDSALYLCASSGTGNTGELFFGEGSRLTVL.

This clone was seen more than once but under ten times. Different DNA sequences within this sample yield the same CDR3. This rearrangement joins TRBV28 to TRBJ2-1; 9 bases line up with TRBD2. The germline V gene has CDR1 MDHEN and CDR2 SYDVKM. V shed 4 bases, J shed 10 bases, and the junction held 14 bases outside the gene matches. The CDR3 length is 16 residues. The chain's CDR3 is CASSSPTSGGGVEQFF. CDR3 in DNA: TGTGCCAGCAGTTCTCCGACTAGCGGAGGAGGGGTAGAGCAGTTCTTC.

The chain uses TRBV9 and TRBJ1-2; D remains ambiguous. Trimming took 0 bases from V and 5 from J, leaving 14 bases between them. The CDR3 consists of 15 residues. Germline CDR1 and CDR2: SGDLS and YYNGEE. In DNA form, the CDR3 reads TGTGCCAGCAGCGTAGGAGGGAAGGGTAGATATGGCTACACCTTC. The encoded protein is CASSVGGKGRYGYTF.

This clone occurred a few times. This rearrangement joins TRBV19 to TRBJ1-2; 9 positions match TRBD1. The V gene's germline CDR1 is LNHDA and CDR2 SQIVND (reference sequence). Germline trimming cut 7 bases from V and 6 bases from J; bases unmatched to any gene: 12. This CDR3 spans 15 amino acids. CDR3 sequence: CASIRSWDRVDGYTF. The CDR3 nucleotides are TGTGCCAGTATTCGGTCGTGGGACAGGGTTGATGGCTACACCTTC.

The chain uses TRBV9 and TRBJ2-1; D is unclear. CDR1 is SGDLS, CDR2 YYNGEE, per germline. V was clipped by 0 bases and J by 0 bases, with 10 bases between them. This CDR3 contains 16 residues. The CDR3 is CASSVATLGSYNEQFF. CDR3 nucleotides: TGTGCCAGCAGCGTAGCAACGCTAGGCTCCTACAATGAGCAGTTCTTC.

As to this clone: Other DNA sequences in the same sample also yield this CDR3. The chain has TRBV12-3 or TRBV12-4 and TRBJ1-3; no firm D call. The CDR3 extends over 12 amino acids. Trimming took off 3 bases at V and 3 bases at J, with 3 bases between the two ends. The CDR3 region is CASSLSGNTIYF. The DNA for the CDR3 is TGTGCCAGCAGTTTGAGTGGAAACACCATATATTTT.

The rearrangement joins TRBV6-5 to TRBJ1-2, with TRBD1 matching 11 bases. The CDR3 runs to 15 residues. V shed 5 bases and J 4 bases; nucleotides not matched to a gene: 6. Germline CDR1 MNHEY, CDR2 SVGAGI. For the CDR3, the DNA is TGTGCCAGCAGTCGAACCGGGACAGGGGGCTATGGCTACACCTTC. This codes for CASSRTGTGGYGYTF.

This clone was observed a few times. The chain is built from TRBV7-9 and TRBJ2-7; 9 nucleotides agree with TRBD1. The CDR3 sequence is 16 residues long. The V gene's germline CDR1 is SEHNR and CDR2 FQNEAQ (reference sequence). V lost 3 bases and J lost 0; bases outside the gene matches: 6. The CDR3 here is CASSFVGQGSSYEQYF. CDR3 sequence (DNA): TGTGCCAGCAGCTTCGTAGGACAGGGGTCCTCCTACGAGCAGTACTTC. The full variable domain, in which reference TRBV7-9 and TRBJ2-7 provide the parts outside the CDR3, is DTGVSQNPRHKITKRGQNVTFRCDPISEHNRLYWYRQTLGQGPEFLTYFQNEAQLEKSRLLSDRFSAERPKGSFSTLEIQRTEQGDSAMYLCASSFVGQGSSYEQYFGPGTRLTVT.

This rearrangement joins TRBV19 to TRBJ2-2, with D perhaps TRBD1 (6 bases). Trimming left V 6 bases short and J 2 bases short, with 10 bases between. The CDR3 runs 14 residues. CDR1 LNHDA and CDR2 SQIVND come from the germline V gene (reference sequence). CDR3 amino acids: CASRLDRNTGELFF. In DNA, the CDR3 is TGTGCCAGTAGGCTGGACAGAAACACCGGGGAGCTGTTTTTT.

This clone was detected a few times. The chain recombines TRBV7-6 with TRBJ1-5, with unresolved D. Germline-derived CDR1 and CDR2 are SGHVS and FNYEAQ. Trimming stripped 2 bases from V and 1 base from J, with 6 bases between. The CDR3 contains 14 residues. As DNA, the CDR3 is TGTGCCAGCAGCTTATCAGCGAGCAATCAGCCCCAGCATTTT. Residues: CASSLSASNQPQHF.

The chain links TRBV25-1 to TRBJ1-3; the D gene is possibly TRBD1 (5 bases). The length of the CDR3 is 13 residues. Germline CDR1 and CDR2: MGHDK and SYGVNS. V dropped 4 bases and J dropped 4 bases, with 8 bases sitting between them. Here the CDR3 DNA reads TGTGCCAGCAGTGCAGGGCCAGGAAACACCATATATTTT. Protein: CASSAGPGNTIYF.

Only a few counts were recorded for this clone. The rearrangement uses TRBV4-3 and TRBJ2-1; D possibly corresponds to TRBD2 (6 bases). This CDR3 contains 14 residues. From germline, CDR1 is LGHNA and CDR2 YSLEER. Trimming took off 3 bases at V and 7 bases at J, with 13 bases between the two ends. CDR3 DNA sequence: TGCGCCAGCAGCCACCTACTAGCCAGGAATGAGCAGTTCTTC. This translates into CASSHLLARNEQFF.

The J gene is TRBJ2-2, the V gene TRBV7-2, with D possibly TRBD1 on 5 matching bases. Per germline, CDR1 SGHTA and CDR2 FQGNSA. There are 13 residues in the CDR3. V was shortened by 5 bases and J by 7 bases, with 11 bases between the two germline ends. Here the CDR3 reads CASSPTVGGELFF. The CDR3 DNA sequence: TGTGCCAGCAGCCCGACAGTGGGCGGGGAGCTGTTTTTT.

V and J are TRBV28 and TRBJ2-1; 12 nucleotides agree with TRBD2. Germline trimming cut 7 bases from V and 4 bases from J; bases unmatched to any gene: 8. This CDR3 has 16 amino acids. The germline V gene has CDR1 MDHEN and CDR2 SYDVKM. The CDR3 is CASTPTSGSGYNEQFF. Written as DNA, the CDR3 is TGTGCCAGCACCCCGACTAGCGGGAGTGGATACAATGAGCAGTTCTTC.

The chain carries TRBV4-3 and TRBJ1-2; 8 bases are a match to TRBD1. Germline lookup yields CDR1 LGHNA and CDR2 YSLEER. The CDR3 length is 16 residues. J gave up 4 bases and V 3 bases, and 10 bases lay outside the gene matches. CDR3 residues: CASSQYWTGNGYGYTF. In DNA, the CDR3 is TGCGCCAGCAGCCAGTACTGGACAGGGAATGGCTATGGCTACACCTTC.

Only a few counts were recorded for this clone. Here the CDR3 DNA reads TGTGCCAGCAGCCCCCGTTACTACGAGCAGTACTTC. Translated: CASSPRYYEQYF. This chain links TRBV7-2 with TRBJ2-7, with D uncertain. The germline gives CDR1 SGHTA, CDR2 FQGNSA. The germline V and J ends were trimmed by 5 bases and 3 bases, with 8 bases remaining between them. The CDR3 covers 12 residues.

This clone was seen a handful of times. The chain uses TRBV5-8 and TRBJ1-2; D is undetermined. Germline assignment: CDR1 SGHTS and CDR2 YDEGEE. This CDR3 is built from 13 residues. Trimming shortened V by 2 bases and J by 5 bases, and 10 bases separated the two germline ends. CDR3 sequence: CASSFGTGYGYTF. The CDR3 coding sequence is TGTGCCAGCAGCTTCGGAACGGGGTATGGCTACACCTTC.

The V call is TRBV12-1, the J call TRBJ2-3; the listed D gene, TRBD2, was not tested against the DNA. TRBV12-1 is classified as a pseudogene. The CDR3 consists of 22 residues. The CDR3 sequence: CASSSTGRGRLAGDIGTDTQYF. In DNA form, the CDR3 reads TGTGCCAGCAGCTCCACTGGGAGGGGCAGGCTAGCGGGAGATATAGGGACAGATACGCAGTATTTT.

Many counts were recorded for this clone. The rearrangement uses TRBV7-6 and TRBJ1-3; D gene ambiguous. The germline CDR1 and CDR2 sequences are SGHVS and FNYEAQ. The CDR3 totals 11 residues. Trimming took 8 bases from V and 7 from J, leaving 9 bases between them. CDR3 loop: CASREGNTIYF. CDR3 sequence (DNA): TGTGCCAGCCGGGAGGGTAACACCATATATTTT.

V and J are TRBV4-1 and TRBJ2-1, with TRBD2 identical over 13 bases. Germline V gene data show CDR1 as MGHRA and CDR2 as YSYEKL. The CDR3 is 17 residues long. J lost 5 bases, V lost 2 bases, and 6 bases had no gene match. The CDR3 protein is CASSQSGLAGAHNEQFF. CDR3 nucleotide sequence: TGCGCCAGCAGCCAAAGTGGACTAGCGGGAGCACACAATGAGCAGTTCTTC.

This rearrangement joins TRBV16 to TRBJ1-5; D perhaps matches TRBD1 (5 bases). The CDR3 is 14 amino acids. The ends were cut back, 0 bases at V and 7 bases at J, with 10 bases in the middle. Germline assignment: CDR1 KGHSY and CDR2 FQNENV. This CDR3 is CASSQSRAPQPQHF. CDR3 nucleotide sequence: TGTGCCAGCAGCCAATCCAGGGCCCCCCAGCCCCAGCATTTT.

This clone has just a few counts. The rearrangement uses TRBV11-1 and TRBJ2-5; 11 nucleotides line up with TRBD1. The CDR3 consists of 15 residues. Germline V gene sequence: CDR1 SGHAT, CDR2 FQDESV (reference sequence). The junction had 5 bases not matched to a gene; V was cut back by 5 bases and J by 3 bases. The CDR3 is CASSPWGQGEETQYF. CDR3 nucleotide sequence: TGTGCCAGCAGCCCGTGGGGACAGGGGGAAGAGACCCAGTACTTC.

This chain uses TRBV7-9 with TRBJ2-3; the D gene is possibly TRBD2 (6 bases). Per germline, CDR1 SEHNR and CDR2 FQNEAQ (reference sequence). The CDR3 has 14 residues. Trimming shortened V by 3 bases and J by 4 bases, and 11 bases separated the two germline ends. The CDR3 DNA reads TGTGCCAGCAGCTTCACTAGCAGGGCAGATACGCAGTATTTT. Its protein is CASSFTSRADTQYF.

The DNA for the CDR3 is TGTGCCATCAGTGACCCTAGCGGGCTATACAATGAGCAGTTCTTC. Protein sequence: CAISDPSGLYNEQFF. V and J are TRBV10-3 and TRBJ2-1; 8 nucleotides align to TRBD2. CDR1 ENHRY and CDR2 SYGVKD come from the germline V gene. The CDR3 has 15 residues. The V and J ends lost 3 bases and 4 bases, in that order; junction bases with no gene match: 5.

Only one count was recorded for this clone. The genes are TRBV5-8 and TRBJ1-2; maybe TRBD1 (5 bases). CDR1 and CDR2 from the germline V gene are SGHTS and YDEGEE. There are 14 residues in the CDR3. V was clipped by 1 base and J by 3 bases, with 10 bases between them. The CDR3, as DNA: TGTGCCAGCAGCTTGTCTTGGGGGGACTATGGCTACACCTTC. Its protein is CASSLSWGDYGYTF.

A single count supports this clone. This chain links TRBV10-3 with TRBJ1-5; D remains unclear. Trimming left V 0 bases short and J 3 bases short, with 9 bases between. Germline V gene sequence: CDR1 ENHRY, CDR2 SYGVKD. This CDR3 is 15 amino acids long. The chain's CDR3 is CAISESWENNQPQHF. DNA for the CDR3: TGTGCCATCAGTGAGTCCTGGGAGAACAATCAGCCCCAGCATTTT.

CDR3 DNA: TGTGCCAGCAGGCCTCTAGCGATCAGCACAGATACGCAGTATTTT. Protein sequence: CASRPLAISTDTQYF. The chain carries TRBV7-6 and TRBJ2-3; perhaps TRBD2 as D (6 bases). V lost 6 bases to trimming and J lost 0 bases, with 13 bases between them. Germline CDR1 is SGHVS and CDR2 is FNYEAQ. There are 15 residues in the CDR3.